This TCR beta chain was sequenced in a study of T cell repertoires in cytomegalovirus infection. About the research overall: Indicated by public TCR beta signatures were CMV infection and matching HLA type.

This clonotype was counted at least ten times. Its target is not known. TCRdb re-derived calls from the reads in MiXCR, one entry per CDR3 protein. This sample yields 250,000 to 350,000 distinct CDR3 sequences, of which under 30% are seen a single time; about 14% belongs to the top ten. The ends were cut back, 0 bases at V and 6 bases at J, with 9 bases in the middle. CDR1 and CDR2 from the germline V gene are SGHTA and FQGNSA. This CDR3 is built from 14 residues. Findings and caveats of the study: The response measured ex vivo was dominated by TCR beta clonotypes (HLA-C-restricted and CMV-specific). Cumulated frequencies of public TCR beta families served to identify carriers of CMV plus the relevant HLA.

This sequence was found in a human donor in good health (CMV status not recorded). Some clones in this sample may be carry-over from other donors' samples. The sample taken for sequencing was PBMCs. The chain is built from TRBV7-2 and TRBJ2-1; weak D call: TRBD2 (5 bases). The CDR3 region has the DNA TGTGCCAGCAGCTTAGCCCGGGGTTCCAATGAGCAGTTCTTC. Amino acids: CASSLARGSNEQFF.